The 17 T cell receptor beta chains below come from one sample, sequenced in a study of breast tumors, draining lymph nodes, adjacent tissues. Each CDR3 protein gets one entry after TCRdb re-called the multiplex PCR reads with MiXCR. The data contain around 230,000 distinct CDR3 sequences, about 30% of them singletons. Samples came from axillary lymph nodes draining the breast cancer. Material for sequencing was axillary lymph node tissue. The receptors were gathered from a female donor with breast cancer. Some clones in this sample may be carry-over from other donors' samples.

This clonotype has ten or more counts. The chain links TRBV5-5 to TRBJ2-3, with D possibly TRBD2 on 5 matching bases. The CDR3 contains 16 residues. The V and J ends lost 0 bases and 4 bases respectively, with 15 bases between them. CDR1 and CDR2 (germline): SGHKS, YYEKEE (reference sequence). CDR3 in DNA: TGTGCCAGCAGCTTGGAAGGCACGGTCGGGGCAGATACGCAGTATTTT. Encoded protein: CASSLEGTVGADTQYF. The variable domain in full, completed from reference TRBV5-5 and TRBJ2-3, reads DAGVTQSPTHLIKTRGQQVTLRCSPISGHKSVSWYQQVLGQGPQFIFQYYEKEERGRGNFPDRFSARQFPNYSSELNVNALLLGDSALYLCASSLEGTVGADTQYFGPGTRLTVL.

This clonotype has ten or more counts. V and J are TRBV4-2 and TRBJ1-5; D may be TRBD1 (6 bases). The CDR3 sequence is 15 residues long. The germline gives CDR1 LGHNA, CDR2 YNFKEQ. Trimming stripped 1 base from V and 2 bases from J, with 9 bases between. The CDR3 nucleotides are TGTGCCAGCAGCCAAGCGGGACAAGGCAATCAGCCCCAGCATTTT. Translation gives CASSQAGQGNQPQHF.

The chain employs TRBV30 and TRBJ2-7; TRBD2 might be the D (5 bases). There are 12 residues in the CDR3. From germline, CDR1 is GTSNPN and CDR2 SVGIG (reference sequence). Deletions cut 2 bases from V and 10 bases from J, with 15 bases between. CDR3 sequence: CAWSIPTTGQYF. The CDR3 DNA reads as TGTGCCTGGAGTATACCTACCACGGGACAGTACTTC.

This clonotype counts as medium-sized (0.01 to 0.1%). The rearrangement uses TRBV7-3 and TRBJ1-6, with 7 bases lining up with TRBD1. The CDR3 is 13 residues long. J was trimmed by 8 bases and V by 3 bases; bases with no gene match: 1. CDR1 is SGHTA, CDR2 FQGTGA, per germline. CDR3 protein: CASSFTGDSPLHF. The CDR3 coding sequence is TGTGCCAGCAGCTTTACAGGGGATTCACCCCTCCACTTT.

This clonotype was picked up many times. The rearrangement joins TRBV6-5 to TRBJ1-2; possible D gene TRBD1, 5 bases. V was trimmed by 6 bases and J by 4 bases, leaving 9 bases between them. Looked up from germline, CDR1 is MNHEY and CDR2 is SVGAGI. This CDR3 is built from 12 residues. The CDR3 DNA reads TGTGCCAGCAGACCCGGGGGCTATGGCTACACCTTC. This translates into CASRPGGYGYTF.

This clonotype occurred a few times. Since a much larger clone is just one base distant, this may be a read error. The V and J genes are TRBV9 and TRBJ2-1; 9 bases are a match to TRBD2. CDR3 length: 14 amino acids. Looked up from germline, CDR1 is SGDLS and CDR2 is YYNGEE. The CDR3 reads CASSVGLADNEQSF. The CDR3 DNA follows: TGTGCCAGCAGCGTAGGACTAGCGGACAATGAGCAGTCCTTC.

This clonotype was observed a few times. Given a much more abundant clone one base away, this may be a read error. The chain combines TRBV14 with TRBJ2-1; 9 bases match TRBD2. This CDR3 region has 16 residues. Germline V gives CDR1 SGHDN, CDR2 FVKESK. The CDR3 DNA sequence: TGTGCCAGCAGCCAACAAGCGGGGGGTCCCTACAATGCGCAGTTCTTC. This translates into CASSQQAGGPYNAQFF.

Many counts were recorded for this clonotype. The J gene is TRBJ1-5, the V gene TRBV19, with D uncertain. The CDR3 has 15 residues. CDR1 and CDR2 from the germline V gene are LNHDA and SQIVND (reference sequence). V was clipped by 3 bases and J by 2 bases, with 11 bases between them. The CDR3 nucleotides are TGTGCCAGTAGTATTCGAGGAGTGGGCAATCAGCCCCAGCATTTT. Amino acids: CASSIRGVGNQPQHF.

This clonotype was counted ten times or more. The chain employs TRBV5-1 and TRBJ2-5, with TRBD1 as a possible D gene (5 bases). Germline V CDR1 and CDR2: SGHRS, YFSETQ. CDR3 length: 16 residues. The germline V and J ends were trimmed by 0 bases and 3 bases, with 15 bases remaining between them. The CDR3 sequence is CASSLEGHRFEETQYF. In nucleotides, the CDR3 is TGCGCCAGCAGCTTGGAAGGACACAGGTTTGAAGAGACCCAGTACTTC.

This clonotype was seen at least ten times. CDR3 sequence (DNA): TGTGCCAGCAGCCCCTTGTTAGGCACAGATACGCAGTATTTT. It codes for CASSPLLGTDTQYF. The J gene is TRBJ2-3, the V gene TRBV7-2, with D hard to call. Looked up from germline, CDR1 is SGHTA and CDR2 is FQGNSA. Trimming cost V 5 bases and J 1 base, with 10 bases left between them. The CDR3 is 14 amino acids.

The chain has TRBV12-3 or TRBV12-4 and TRBJ1-6; D not certain. This CDR3 region has 14 residues. V lost 8 bases and J lost 10, with 18 bases in between. CDR3 amino acids: CASGWSGRRSPLHF. Here the CDR3 DNA reads TGTGCCAGCGGCTGGAGCGGGAGAAGGTCACCCCTCCACTTT.

This clonotype was observed many times. The chain uses TRBV7-9 and TRBJ2-7; D is perhaps TRBD1 (6 bases). CDR1 is SEHNR, CDR2 FQNEAQ, per germline (reference sequence). The V end lost 6 bases, the J end lost 3 bases, and 12 bases lay between the germline ends. This CDR3 comprises 13 residues. The CDR3 DNA sequence: TGTGCCAGCAGTTCGGACAGTTTCTACGAGCAGTACTTC. Its translation is CASSSDSFYEQYF.

To note about this clonotype: Given the absence of the conserved phenylalanine or tryptophan at the CDR3 end, a read error is likely. The rearrangement joins TRBV9 to TRBJ2-1; tentatively, D is TRBD1 (5 bases). The CDR3 contains 13 residues. From germline, CDR1 is SGDLS and CDR2 YYNGEE. CDR3 residues: CASNVETDSEQFS. In DNA form, the CDR3 reads TGTGCCAGCAACGTAGAGACAGACTCTGAGCAGTTCTCC.

This clonotype has at least ten counts. CDR3 in amino acids: CASSPGRADTQYF. CDR3 bases: TGTGCCAGTAGTCCTGGGCGGGCCGATACGCAGTATTTT. The rearrangement joins TRBV19 to TRBJ2-3, with D maybe TRBD2 (5 bases). Germline CDR1 reads LNHDA; CDR2 reads SQIVND (reference sequence). This CDR3 has 13 amino acids. Deletions cut 5 bases from V and 6 bases from J, with 12 bases between.

This clonotype came up many times. The CDR3 spells CASSQDAAGGDTQYF. In DNA form, the CDR3 reads TGCGCCAGCAGCCAAGATGCAGCGGGAGGAGATACGCAGTATTTT. The chain employs TRBV4-3 and TRBJ2-3, with TRBD2 matching 9 bases. The junction had 3 bases not matched to a gene; V was cut back by 0 bases and J by 5 bases. The CDR3 runs to 15 residues. Per the germline V gene, CDR1 is LGHNA and CDR2 is YSLEER.

This clonotype has a count of ten or more. The rearrangement joins TRBV19 to TRBJ2-1; perhaps TRBD1 as D (6 bases). The CDR3 is 13 residues long. Germline V gene data show CDR1 as LNHDA and CDR2 as SQIVND (reference sequence). V gave up 3 bases and J gave up 9 bases, with 12 bases separating them. CDR3 protein: CASSMAGALEQFF. The DNA for the CDR3 is TGTGCCAGTAGTATGGCAGGGGCCCTTGAGCAGTTCTTC.

Concerning this clonotype: A much bigger clone sits one base away, suggesting this may be a read error. The chain joins TRBV19 to TRBJ2-5; 7 bases map to TRBD2. The length of the CDR3 is 15 residues. Trimming cost V 6 bases and J 2 bases; bases outside gene matches: 9. Germline assignment: CDR1 LNHDA and CDR2 SQIVND (reference sequence). DNA of the CDR3: TGTGCCAGTAGCCCTGGCGGGAGAGGGCAAGAGACCCAGTACTTC. Its protein product is CASSPGGRGQETQYF.